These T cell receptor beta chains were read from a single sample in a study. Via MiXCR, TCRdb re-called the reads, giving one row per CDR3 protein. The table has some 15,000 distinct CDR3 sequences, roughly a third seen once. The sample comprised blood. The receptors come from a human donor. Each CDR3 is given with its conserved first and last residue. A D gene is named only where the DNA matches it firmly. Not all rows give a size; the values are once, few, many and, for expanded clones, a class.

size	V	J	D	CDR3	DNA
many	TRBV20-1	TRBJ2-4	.	CSAREQVDIAKNIQYF	TGCAGTGCTAGGGAACAGGTCGACATAGCCAAAAACATTCAGTACTTC
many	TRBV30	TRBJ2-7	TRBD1	CACERTGGPYEQYF	TGTGCCTGTGAACGGACAGGGGGTCCCTACGAGCAGTACTTC
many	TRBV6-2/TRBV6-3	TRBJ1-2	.	CASSRDWTPYGYTF	TGTGCCAGCAGTCGAGACTGGACACCCTATGGCTACACCTTC
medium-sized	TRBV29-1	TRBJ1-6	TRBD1	CSVGQGNSSPLHF	TGCAGCGTGGGACAGGGAAATAGTTCACCCCTCCACTTT
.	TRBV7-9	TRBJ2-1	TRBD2	CAWVGLAGNEQFF	TGTGCCTGGGTGGGGCTAGCGGGCAATGAGCAGTTCTTC
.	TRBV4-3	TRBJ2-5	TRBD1	CASSPGQGSQPQYF	TGCGCCAGCAGCCCCGGACAGGGAAGTCAGCCCCAGTACTTC
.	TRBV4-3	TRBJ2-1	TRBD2	CASSHGGLAGDHEQFF	TGCGCCAGCAGCCATGGGGGCCTAGCGGGAGACCATGAGCAGTTCTTC
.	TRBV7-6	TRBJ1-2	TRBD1	CASSLTARGRRNYGYTF	TGTGCCAGCAGCTTAACGGCCAGGGGGCGTAGAAACTATGGCTACACCTTC
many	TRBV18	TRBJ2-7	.	CASSVSPTSSYEQYF	TGTGCCAGCTCAGTTTCTCCGACTAGCTCCTACGAGCAGTACTTC
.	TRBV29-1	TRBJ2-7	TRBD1	CSVKRTGWNEQYF	TGCAGCGTTAAAAGGACAGGGTGGAACGAGCAGTACTTC
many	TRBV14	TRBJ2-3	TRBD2	CASSPGGGAYTQYF	TGTGCCAGCAGCCCCGGGGGGGGCGCATATACGCAGTATTTT